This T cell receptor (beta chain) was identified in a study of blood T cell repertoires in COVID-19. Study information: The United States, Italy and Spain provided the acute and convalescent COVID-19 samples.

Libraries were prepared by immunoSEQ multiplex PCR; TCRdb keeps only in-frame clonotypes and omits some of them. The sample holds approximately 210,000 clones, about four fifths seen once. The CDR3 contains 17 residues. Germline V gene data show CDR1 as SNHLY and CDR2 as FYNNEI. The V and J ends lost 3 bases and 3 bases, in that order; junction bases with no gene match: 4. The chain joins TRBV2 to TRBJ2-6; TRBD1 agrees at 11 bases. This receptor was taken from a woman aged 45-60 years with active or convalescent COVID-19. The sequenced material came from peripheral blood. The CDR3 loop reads CASSEVGQGVGANVLTF. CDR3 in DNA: TGTGCCAGCAGTGAGGTGGGACAGGGGGTTGGGGCCAACGTCCTGACTTTC.